This is a list of T cell receptor beta chains from one sample in a study of long-term antiretroviral therapy in people with HIV. This table comes from immunoSEQ multiplex PCR, and its TCRdb copy is limited to in-frame clones, with some not included. This sample has around 12,000 clones; approximately 77% occur once, and the top ten carry around 21%. This material consisted of unsorted PBMCs, taken 0.5 years before starting antiretroviral therapy. The receptors originated from a woman between 40 and 55 years old with HIV. The CDR3 runs from the conserved cysteine through the conserved F or W. D genes are given only for firm matches. Part of the rows lack a size; the others show once, few, many or a class for expanded clones.

d_call: -; v_call: TRBV5-4; j_call: TRBJ2-1; clone_size: -; cdr3_aa: CASSLPRNEQFF; cdr3_nt: TGTGCCAGCAGCTTACCTAGGAATGAGCAGTTCTTC
d_call: -; v_call: TRBV2; j_call: TRBJ2-6; clone_size: few; cdr3_aa: CASTGAGANVLTF; cdr3_nt: TGTGCCAGCACGGGGGCGGGGGCCAACGTCCTGACTTTC
d_call: TRBD2; v_call: TRBV7-8; j_call: TRBJ2-2; clone_size: -; cdr3_aa: CASSFLAGVGELFF; cdr3_nt: TGTGCCAGCAGCTTCCTAGCGGGGGTCGGGGAGCTGTTTTTT
d_call: TRBD1; v_call: TRBV4-1; j_call: TRBJ1-2; clone_size: -; cdr3_aa: CASSQPDRAGYGYTF; cdr3_nt: TGCGCCAGCAGCCAACCGGACAGGGCCGGGTATGGCTACACCTTC
d_call: -; v_call: TRBV12-5; j_call: TRBJ1-3; clone_size: -; cdr3_aa: CASGLTRGNTIYF; cdr3_nt: TGTGCTAGTGGTTTAACTCGTGGAAACACCATATATTTT
d_call: -; v_call: TRBV7-2; j_call: TRBJ1-2; clone_size: few; cdr3_aa: CASSLEPWEYGYTF; cdr3_nt: TGTGCCAGCAGCTTAGAACCTTGGGAGTATGGCTACACCTTC
d_call: -; v_call: TRBV4-1; j_call: TRBJ1-1; clone_size: -; cdr3_aa: CASSQGLGVGSTEAFF; cdr3_nt: TGCGCCAGCAGCCAAGGTCTCGGGGTCGGGAGCACTGAAGCTTTCTTT
d_call: -; v_call: TRBV7-9; j_call: TRBJ1-6; clone_size: -; cdr3_aa: CASSFTLGGESYNSPLHF; cdr3_nt: TGTGCCAGCAGCTTCACCCTCGGGGGAGAATCCTATAATTCACCCCTCCACTTT
d_call: -; v_call: TRBV5-1; j_call: TRBJ2-1; clone_size: -; cdr3_aa: CASSYSGTPVVNEQFF; cdr3_nt: TGCGCCAGCAGTTATTCCGGGACACCGGTCGTGAATGAGCAGTTCTTC
d_call: -; v_call: TRBV19; j_call: TRBJ2-7; clone_size: -; cdr3_aa: CASSRQGGGYEQYF; cdr3_nt: TGTGCCAGTAGCAGACAGGGAGGTGGGTACGAGCAGTACTTC
d_call: TRBD1; v_call: TRBV29-1; j_call: TRBJ2-6; clone_size: -; cdr3_aa: CSVEVDGTAGANVLTF; cdr3_nt: TGCAGCGTTGAGGTAGATGGGACAGCTGGGGCCAACGTCCTGACTTTC
d_call: -; v_call: TRBV27; j_call: TRBJ1-5; clone_size: -; cdr3_aa: CASGTNQPQHF; cdr3_nt: TGTGCCAGCGGTACGAATCAGCCCCAGCATTTT
d_call: -; v_call: TRBV4-1; j_call: TRBJ1-5; clone_size: few; cdr3_aa: CASSPETTPNQPQHF; cdr3_nt: TGCGCCAGCAGCCCGGAGACAACACCTAATCAGCCCCAGCATTTT
d_call: -; v_call: TRBV10-2; j_call: TRBJ1-5; clone_size: few; cdr3_aa: CASSESERRQPQHF; cdr3_nt: TGCGCCAGCAGTGAGTCCGAGAGAAGGCAGCCCCAGCATTTT
d_call: -; v_call: TRBV6-6; j_call: TRBJ2-3; clone_size: -; cdr3_aa: CASSYSGHAREDAQYF; cdr3_nt: TGTGCCAGCAGTTACTCCGGGCACGCGAGGGAGGATGCGCAGTATTTT
d_call: -; v_call: TRBV7-2; j_call: TRBJ2-3; clone_size: -; cdr3_aa: CASSLAGGRTDTQYF; cdr3_nt: TGTGCCAGCAGCTTAGCGGGGGGCCGCACAGATACGCAGTATTTT
d_call: -; v_call: TRBV19; j_call: TRBJ1-2; clone_size: -; cdr3_aa: CASSTQGDDGYTF; cdr3_nt: TGTGCCAGTAGTACCCAGGGAGACGATGGCTACACCTTC
d_call: -; v_call: TRBV11-2; j_call: TRBJ2-5; clone_size: -; cdr3_aa: CASSPETGTWETQYF; cdr3_nt: TGTGCCAGCAGCCCGGAGACAGGAACGTGGGAGACCCAGTACTTC
d_call: -; v_call: TRBV7-9; j_call: TRBJ2-2; clone_size: -; cdr3_aa: CASSPLERGNTGELFF; cdr3_nt: TGTGCCAGCAGCCCACTGGAGAGGGGTAACACCGGGGAGCTGTTTTTT
d_call: -; v_call: TRBV4-2; j_call: TRBJ1-2; clone_size: -; cdr3_aa: CASSQDPGTFYGYTF; cdr3_nt: TGTGCCAGCAGCCAGGACCCCGGCACCTTCTATGGCTACACCTTC
d_call: -; v_call: TRBV6-5; j_call: TRBJ2-3; clone_size: -; cdr3_aa: CASRNAGADTQYF; cdr3_nt: TGTGCCAGCAGGAACGCTGGGGCAGATACGCAGTATTTT
d_call: -; v_call: TRBV2; j_call: TRBJ1-1; clone_size: -; cdr3_aa: CASSGDTNTEAFF; cdr3_nt: TGTGCCAGCAGTGGGGACACGAACACTGAAGCTTTCTTT
d_call: -; v_call: TRBV19; j_call: TRBJ2-7; clone_size: -; cdr3_aa: CASSIDPLGAYEQYF; cdr3_nt: TGTGCCAGTAGTATAGATCCTTTAGGAGCCTACGAGCAGTACTTC
d_call: -; v_call: TRBV5-5; j_call: TRBJ2-7; clone_size: -; cdr3_aa: CASSLRATGGSYEQYF; cdr3_nt: TGTGCCAGCAGCTTAAGGGCGACGGGGGGCAGCTACGAGCAGTACTTC
d_call: -; v_call: TRBV27; j_call: TRBJ1-4; clone_size: -; cdr3_aa: CASSFSRAEWVAKLFF; cdr3_nt: TGTGCCAGCAGTTTTAGTAGGGCGGAATGGGTTGCAAAACTGTTTTTT
d_call: TRBD2; v_call: TRBV27; j_call: TRBJ2-1; clone_size: -; cdr3_aa: CASTRLASGPTEQFF; cdr3_nt: TGTGCCAGCACCCGTTTAGCTAGCGGACCCACAGAGCAGTTCTTC
d_call: TRBD1; v_call: TRBV5-6; j_call: TRBJ2-2; clone_size: -; cdr3_aa: CASSPDRGHIGELFF; cdr3_nt: TGTGCCAGCAGCCCGGACAGGGGGCATATAGGGGAGCTGTTTTTT
d_call: -; v_call: TRBV19; j_call: TRBJ1-2; clone_size: -; cdr3_aa: CASSMYPQVYGYTF; cdr3_nt: TGTGCCAGTAGTATGTACCCTCAAGTCTATGGCTACACCTTC
d_call: TRBD1; v_call: TRBV30; j_call: TRBJ1-2; clone_size: -; cdr3_aa: CAWRATGVNYGYTF; cdr3_nt: TGTGCCTGGAGGGCCACAGGGGTTAACTATGGCTACACCTTC
d_call: -; v_call: TRBV6-6; j_call: TRBJ2-1; clone_size: -; cdr3_aa: CASSYRAGSRDEQFF; cdr3_nt: TGTGCCAGCAGTTACCGGGCGGGGTCGAGGGATGAGCAGTTCTTC
d_call: TRBD1; v_call: TRBV5-8; j_call: TRBJ1-5; clone_size: -; cdr3_aa: CASNWDRSYNQPQHF; cdr3_nt: TGTGCCAGCAATTGGGACAGATCCTACAATCAGCCCCAGCATTTT
d_call: TRBD1; v_call: TRBV5-6; j_call: TRBJ2-3; clone_size: -; cdr3_aa: CASSLGTGYTDTQYF; cdr3_nt: TGTGCCAGCAGCTTGGGGACAGGGTATACAGATACGCAGTATTTT
d_call: -; v_call: TRBV7-9; j_call: TRBJ2-3; clone_size: -; cdr3_aa: CASSLVRPTDTQYF; cdr3_nt: TGTGCCAGCAGCTTAGTGAGACCCACAGATACGCAGTATTTT
d_call: -; v_call: TRBV6-5; j_call: TRBJ1-2; clone_size: -; cdr3_aa: CATRDLSYGYTF; cdr3_nt: TGTGCCACACGGGACCTTTCCTATGGCTACACCTTC
d_call: TRBD2; v_call: TRBV4-2; j_call: TRBJ2-7; clone_size: few; cdr3_aa: CASSQEKGGGAYEQYF; cdr3_nt: TGTGCCAGCAGCCAAGAAAAGGGCGGGGGGGCCTACGAGCAGTACTTC
d_call: TRBD2; v_call: TRBV5-4; j_call: TRBJ2-1; clone_size: once; cdr3_aa: CASSGGLAGEDNEQFF; cdr3_nt: TGTGCCAGCAGCGGGGGACTAGCGGGAGAGGACAATGAGCAGTTCTTC
d_call: TRBD1; v_call: TRBV5-5; j_call: TRBJ1-2; clone_size: -; cdr3_aa: CASNPDRGSSGYTF; cdr3_nt: TGTGCCAGCAACCCGGACAGGGGATCTTCTGGCTACACCTTC
d_call: -; v_call: TRBV5-1; j_call: TRBJ2-1; clone_size: -; cdr3_aa: CASSLSGPGFEQFF; cdr3_nt: TGCGCCAGCAGCTTGTCTGGTCCCGGTTTTGAGCAGTTCTTC
d_call: -; v_call: TRBV7-9; j_call: TRBJ2-7; clone_size: -; cdr3_aa: CASSIDLYEQYF; cdr3_nt: TGTGCCAGCAGCATCGACCTATACGAGCAGTACTTC
d_call: -; v_call: TRBV29-1; j_call: TRBJ2-7; clone_size: -; cdr3_aa: CSARQGGTYEQYF; cdr3_nt: TGCAGCGCCAGACAGGGAGGGACCTACGAGCAGTACTTC
d_call: -; v_call: TRBV19; j_call: TRBJ2-7; clone_size: -; cdr3_aa: CASSTISGGSSYEQYF; cdr3_nt: TGTGCCAGTAGTACAATCTCCGGGGGAAGCTCCTACGAGCAGTACTTC
d_call: -; v_call: TRBV4-1; j_call: TRBJ2-7; clone_size: few; cdr3_aa: CASSHVGSEQYF; cdr3_nt: TGCGCCAGCAGCCACGTAGGGAGTGAGCAGTACTTC
d_call: -; v_call: TRBV10-3; j_call: TRBJ1-3; clone_size: once; cdr3_aa: CAISEGAISGNTIYF; cdr3_nt: TGTGCCATCAGTGAGGGCGCCATCTCTGGAAACACCATATATTTT
d_call: TRBD2; v_call: TRBV5-1; j_call: TRBJ2-5; clone_size: -; cdr3_aa: CASSVAKTSGGAVQETQYF; cdr3_nt: TGCGCCAGCAGCGTAGCGAAGACTAGCGGGGGGGCGGTACAAGAGACCCAGTACTTC
d_call: TRBD2; v_call: TRBV5-1; j_call: TRBJ2-5; clone_size: few; cdr3_aa: CASSFMTSGSGEETQYF; cdr3_nt: TGCGCCAGCAGCTTTATGACTAGCGGGAGTGGGGAAGAGACCCAGTACTTC
d_call: -; v_call: TRBV7-6; j_call: TRBJ1-3; clone_size: few; cdr3_aa: CASSLPAVENTIYF; cdr3_nt: TGTGCCAGCAGCTTACCTGCCGTGGAAAACACCATATATTTT
d_call: TRBD1; v_call: TRBV6-6; j_call: TRBJ2-2; clone_size: -; cdr3_aa: CASSTDYRGPGKLFF; cdr3_nt: TGTGCCAGCAGTACCGATTACAGGGGGCCCGGGAAGCTGTTTTTT
d_call: TRBD2; v_call: TRBV27; j_call: TRBJ2-1; clone_size: -; cdr3_aa: CASSLGASGAYNEQFF; cdr3_nt: TGTGCCAGCAGTTTAGGGGCTAGCGGGGCCTACAATGAGCAGTTCTTC
d_call: -; v_call: TRBV28; j_call: TRBJ1-2; clone_size: few; cdr3_aa: CASSPREYGYTF; cdr3_nt: TGTGCCAGCAGTCCCAGGGAGTATGGCTACACCTTC
d_call: TRBD1; v_call: TRBV27; j_call: TRBJ2-7; clone_size: -; cdr3_aa: CASRTTGVGEQYF; cdr3_nt: TGTGCCAGCAGAACGACAGGGGTTGGCGAGCAGTACTTC
d_call: -; v_call: TRBV30; j_call: TRBJ1-1; clone_size: -; cdr3_aa: CAWETLRAFF; cdr3_nt: TGTGCCTGGGAGACACTTCGAGCTTTCTTT